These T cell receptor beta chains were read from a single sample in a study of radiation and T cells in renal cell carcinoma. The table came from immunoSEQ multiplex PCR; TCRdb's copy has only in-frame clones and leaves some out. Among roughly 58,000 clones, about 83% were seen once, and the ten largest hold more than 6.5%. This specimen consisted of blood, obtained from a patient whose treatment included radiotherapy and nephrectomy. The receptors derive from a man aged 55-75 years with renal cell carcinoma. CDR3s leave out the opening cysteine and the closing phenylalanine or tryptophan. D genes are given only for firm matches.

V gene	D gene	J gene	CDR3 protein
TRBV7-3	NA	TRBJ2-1	ASSLRASNYNEQF
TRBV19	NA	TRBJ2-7	ASSTYPAYEQY
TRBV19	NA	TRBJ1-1	ASSTQGRGETEAF
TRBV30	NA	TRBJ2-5	AWSVLQGVAQY
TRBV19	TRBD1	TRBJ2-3	ASSELGTGDPTDTQY
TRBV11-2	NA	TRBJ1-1	ASSLAGIAEAF
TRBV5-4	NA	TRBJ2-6	ASSPNVGESGANVLT
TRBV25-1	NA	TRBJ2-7	ASSSASGTPWSYEQY
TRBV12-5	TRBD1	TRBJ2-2	ANYQGVTGELF
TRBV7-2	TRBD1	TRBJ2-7	ASSPGTGGFEQY
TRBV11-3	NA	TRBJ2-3	ASSLGPIVSDTQY
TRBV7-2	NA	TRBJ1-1	ASSPTGDEAF
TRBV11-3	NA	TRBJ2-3	ASSSRGSSRDTQY
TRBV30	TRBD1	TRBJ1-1	ALAEGAMNTEAF
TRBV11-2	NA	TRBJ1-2	ASSLGEQTNYGYT
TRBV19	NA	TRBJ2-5	ASSIGQARETQY
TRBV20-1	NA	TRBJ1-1	SASDGPEAF
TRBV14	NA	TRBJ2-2	ASSQEGGRTTGELF
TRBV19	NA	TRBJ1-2	ASSIAGVGSDYGYT
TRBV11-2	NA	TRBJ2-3	ASSQWRDTQY
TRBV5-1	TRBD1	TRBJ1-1	ASMGQINTEAF
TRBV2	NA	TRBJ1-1	ASTQGRGNTEAF
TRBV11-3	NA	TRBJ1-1	ASSPSPFFDRTGNTEAF
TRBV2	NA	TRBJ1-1	ASSETRRGTEAF
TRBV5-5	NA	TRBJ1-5	ASSLSGSNQPQH